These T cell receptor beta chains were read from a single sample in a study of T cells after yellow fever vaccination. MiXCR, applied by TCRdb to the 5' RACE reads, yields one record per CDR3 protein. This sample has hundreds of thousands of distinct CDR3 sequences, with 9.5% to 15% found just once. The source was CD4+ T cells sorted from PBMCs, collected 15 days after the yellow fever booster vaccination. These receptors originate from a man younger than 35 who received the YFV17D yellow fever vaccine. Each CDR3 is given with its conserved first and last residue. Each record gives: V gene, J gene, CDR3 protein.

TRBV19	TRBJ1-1	CASRRGEVSTEAFF
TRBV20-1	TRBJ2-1	CSARTAPSPYNEQFF
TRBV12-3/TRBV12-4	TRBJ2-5	CASSSAGVPETQYF
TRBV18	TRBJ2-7	CASSASSREQYF
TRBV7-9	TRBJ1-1	CASSLEGGLSTEAFF
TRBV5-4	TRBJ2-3	CASSTGTSGYTDTQYF
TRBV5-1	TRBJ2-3	CASSPDREGDTQYF
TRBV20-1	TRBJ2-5	CSAGREGVETQYF
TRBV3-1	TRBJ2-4	CASSSRGVPLQYF
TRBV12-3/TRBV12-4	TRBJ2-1	CASSLISDRNEQFF
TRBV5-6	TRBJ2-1	CASSLIDRAYNEQFF
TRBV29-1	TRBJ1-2	CSVEWYRGDTF
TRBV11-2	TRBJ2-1	CASSLRLGGDEQFF
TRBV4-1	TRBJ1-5	CARLGGPGQGVFQPQHF
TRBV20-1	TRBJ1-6	CSARETGTVYNSPLHF
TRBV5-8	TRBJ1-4	CASSSGTVNEKLFF
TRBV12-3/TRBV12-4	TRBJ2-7	CASSFSRSNSYEQYF
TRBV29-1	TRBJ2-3	CSVAWRADTQYF
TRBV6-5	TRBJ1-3	CASRGGDRASGNTIYF
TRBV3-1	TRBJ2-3	CASSRDRRTDTQYF
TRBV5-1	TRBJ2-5	CASRNVTSVETQYF
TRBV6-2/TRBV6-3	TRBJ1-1	CATLTTRIAPMNTEAFF
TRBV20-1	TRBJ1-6	CSARLTGVDNSPLHF
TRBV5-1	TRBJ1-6	CASSWDLGSPLHF
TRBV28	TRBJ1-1	CASSPDPPGGTEAFF
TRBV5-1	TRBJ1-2	CASSSGQGAPLGGYTF
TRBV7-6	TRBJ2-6	CASTRASGANVLTF
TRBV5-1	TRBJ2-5	CASTSGQETQYF
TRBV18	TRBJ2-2	CASSPELNTGELFF
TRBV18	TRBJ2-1	CASSPGQGTYNEQFF
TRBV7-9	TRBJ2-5	CASSLGDRGHGTQYF
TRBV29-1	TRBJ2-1	CSAPVGGYEQFF
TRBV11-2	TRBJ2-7	CASSPPRTGGVYYEQYF
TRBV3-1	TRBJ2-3	CASSPRGGVTDTQYF
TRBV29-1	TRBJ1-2	CSVENRDEGYTF
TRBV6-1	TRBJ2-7	CASRARGVHEQYF
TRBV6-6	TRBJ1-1	CASSWTGEAFF
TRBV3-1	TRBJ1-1	CASSRWTATEAFF
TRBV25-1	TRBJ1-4	CASSGGYPDEKLFF
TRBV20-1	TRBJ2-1	CSARPGLAGGLIWNEQFF